The 11 T cell receptor beta chains below were found in one sample sequenced in a study of cytomegalovirus exposure and HLA in healthy donors. 60 Vbeta and 13 Jbeta primers were used in PCR. This table comes from immunoSEQ multiplex PCR, and its TCRdb copy is limited to in-frame clones, with some not included. The sample totals about 58,000 clones. Specimen: PBMCs. These receptor sequences come from a male donor in good health and CMV-seronegative.

This rearrangement joins TRBV5-1 to TRBJ2-5; 8 bases line up with TRBD2. Germline values: CDR1 SGHRS, CDR2 YFSETQ. This CDR3 spans 13 amino acids. After removal of 7 bases from V and 5 bases from J, the junction contained 7 bases not matched to a gene. The CDR3 DNA is TGCGCCAGCGGAGCGGGGGAGGTGGAGACCCAGTACTTC. Amino acid sequence: CASGAGEVETQYF.

This chain uses TRBV11-1 with TRBJ1-2; no definite D call. V was pared by 10 bases and J by 4 bases, with 13 bases between. There are 12 residues in the CDR3. CDR1 and CDR2 (germline): SGHAT, FQDESV (reference sequence). CDR3 amino acids: CATEDLGYGYTF. CDR3 DNA sequence: TGTGCCACTGAAGATCTCGGCTATGGCTACACCTTC. Looking up the rest from reference TRBV11-1 and TRBJ1-2 gives the full variable domain: EAEVAQSPRYKITEKSQAVAFWCDPISGHATLYWYRQILGQGPELLVQFQDESVVDDSQLPKDRFSAERLKGVDSTLKIQPAELGDSAMYLCATEDLGYGYTFGSGTRLTVV.

This chain uses TRBV5-5 with TRBJ1-3; 8 bases are shared with TRBD1. With 1 base clipped from V and 4 bases from J, the junction kept 4 bases outside the gene matches. This CDR3 comprises 15 residues. Germline-derived CDR1 and CDR2 are SGHKS and YYEKEE (reference sequence). CDR3 amino acids: CASSLYRGNGNTIYF. The CDR3 DNA is TGTGCCAGCAGCTTGTACAGGGGGAACGGAAACACCATATATTTT.

This chain links TRBV27 with TRBJ1-1; 7 bases align to TRBD1. CDR3 size: 14 residues. Trimming took 4 bases from V and 2 from J; bases not matched to a gene: 4. Looked up from germline, CDR1 is MNHEY and CDR2 is SMNVEV (reference sequence). DNA of the CDR3: TGTGCCAGCAGTTCCCGACAGGGCAACACTGAAGCTTTCTTT. This encodes CASSSRQGNTEAFF.

This chain joins TRBV28 and TRBJ2-1; D ambiguous. Deletions cut 5 bases from V and 0 bases from J, with 17 bases between. Germline V gives CDR1 MDHEN, CDR2 SYDVKM. The CDR3 totals 17 residues. CDR3 bases: TGTGCCAGCAGTGTATTCGACTTTTCTAGCTCCTACAATGAGCAGTTCTTC. Protein product: CASSVFDFSSSYNEQFF.

The rearrangement uses TRBV5-1 and TRBJ1-2, with D possibly being TRBD1 (6 bases). V lost 0 bases, J lost 4 bases, and 13 bases lay in between. The CDR3 sequence is 15 residues long. Germline CDR1 reads SGHRS; CDR2 reads YFSETQ. The CDR3: CASSLDREVGYGYTF. CDR3 sequence (DNA): TGCGCCAGCAGCTTGGACAGGGAAGTCGGCTATGGCTACACCTTC.

As concerns this clone: Because it lacks the conserved phenylalanine or tryptophan at the end, this CDR3 is likely a read error. The chain employs TRBV2 and TRBJ1-2, with TRBD1 as a possible D gene (5 bases). V lost 5 bases to trimming and J lost 6 bases, with 16 bases between them. The CDR3 loop spans 14 amino acids. The germline V gene has CDR1 SNHLY and CDR2 FYNNEI. In nucleotides, the CDR3 is TGTGCCAGCAGTTCGTCAGGGTTCTCGGATGGCTACACCCTC. Its protein product is CASSSSGFSDGYTL.

This chain links TRBV28 with TRBJ1-5, with D maybe TRBD1 (6 bases). CDR1 is MDHEN and CDR2 is SYDVKM in the germline V gene. The CDR3 extends over 13 amino acids. The V end was cut by 5 bases, the J end by 7 bases, with 12 bases between. CDR3 amino acids: CASSTGLGQPQHF. The CDR3 DNA reads as TGTGCCAGCAGTACAGGGTTAGGGCAGCCCCAGCATTTT.

The chain employs TRBV9 and TRBJ2-5; TRBD1 is a possible D gene (5 bases). CDR1 and CDR2 (germline): SGDLS, YYNGEE. The CDR3 length is 16 residues. Trimming removed 0 bases at V and 7 bases at J, with 19 bases between. The CDR3 nucleotides read TGTGCCAGCAGCGTAGGGGAAACAGGACGCTGGGGGACCCAGTACTTC. Amino acids: CASSVGETGRWGTQYF. Based on the CDR3 plus reference TRBV9 and TRBJ2-5, the full variable domain is DSGVTQTPKHLITATGQRVTLRCSPRSGDLSVYWYQQSLDQGLQFLIQYYNGEERAKGNILERFSAQQFPDLHSELNLSSLELGDSALYFCASSVGETGRWGTQYFGPGTRLLVL.

V gene TRBV5-1 combines with J gene TRBJ2-2, with 7 bases that match TRBD1. This CDR3 has 16 amino acids. The J segment lost 4 bases and the V segment lost 2 bases, leaving 8 bases of the junction unmatched. Germline V gene lookup returns CDR1 SGHRS and CDR2 YFSETQ. DNA of the CDR3: TGCGCCAGCAGCTTAACAACGGGACAGATCACCGGGGAGCTGTTTTTT. It yields the protein CASSLTTGQITGELFF.

The chain links TRBV6-1 to TRBJ2-5; 7 bases match TRBD2. J was trimmed by 7 bases and V by 4 bases; bases with no gene match: 12. The germline gives CDR1 MNHNS, CDR2 SASEGT. This CDR3 is 15 amino acids long. CDR3 residues: CASSADLADRGTQYF. DNA of the CDR3: TGTGCCAGCAGTGCCGACCTAGCGGACCGTGGGACCCAGTACTTC.